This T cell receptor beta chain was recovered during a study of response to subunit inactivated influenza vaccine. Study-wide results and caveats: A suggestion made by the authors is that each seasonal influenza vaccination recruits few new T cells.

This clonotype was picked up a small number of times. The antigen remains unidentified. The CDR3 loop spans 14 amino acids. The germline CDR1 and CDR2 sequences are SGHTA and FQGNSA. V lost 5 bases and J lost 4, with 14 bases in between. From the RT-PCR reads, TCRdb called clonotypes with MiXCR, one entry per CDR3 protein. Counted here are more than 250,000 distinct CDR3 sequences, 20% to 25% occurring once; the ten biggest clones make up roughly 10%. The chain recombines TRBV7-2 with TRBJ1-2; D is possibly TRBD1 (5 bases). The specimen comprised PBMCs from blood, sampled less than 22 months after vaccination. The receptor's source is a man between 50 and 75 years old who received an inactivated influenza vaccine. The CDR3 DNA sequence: TGTGCCAGCAGCCTCCGAGGGACGGTCTATGGCTACACCTTC. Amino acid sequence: CASSLRGTVYGYTF.